The 5 T cell receptor beta chains listed next were all sequenced from one sample in a study of blood T cell repertoires in COVID-19. Method: immunoSEQ multiplex PCR; TCRdb's copy keeps in-frame clones and lacks some. The sample contains 500,000 or so clones, 87% of which appear only once. Sequenced sample: PBMCs or T cells enriched from blood (not recorded which). The receptors stem from a woman under 30 who had recovered from COVID-19.

This chain connects TRBV2 to TRBJ2-5; 14 bases are shared with TRBD2. Losses at the gene ends were 6 bases for V and 4 bases for J; bases not matched to a gene: 4. Germline V gene lookup returns CDR1 SNHLY and CDR2 FYNNEI. CDR3 size: 15 residues. CDR3 DNA: TGTGCCAGCAGGACTAGCGGGGGGGCCGGAGAGACCCAGTACTTC. Its translation: CASRTSGGAGETQYF.

The J gene is TRBJ1-1, the V gene TRBV27; no clear D gene. Per the germline V gene, CDR1 is MNHEY and CDR2 is SMNVEV (reference sequence). V was trimmed by 6 bases and J by 2 bases, leaving 16 bases between them. The CDR3 is 15 residues long. CDR3 protein: CASSTGAGLNTEAFF. In DNA, the CDR3 is TGTGCCAGCAGCACGGGTGCGGGCCTTAACACTGAAGCTTTCTTT.

This chain connects TRBV27 to TRBJ1-1; no clear D gene. CDR1 and CDR2 from the germline V gene are MNHEY and SMNVEV (reference sequence). Trimming removed 3 bases at V and 6 bases at J, with 8 bases between. This CDR3 spans 12 amino acids. The CDR3 bases are TGTGCCAGCAGTTTTATAGACTCTGAAGCTTTCTTT. This gives the protein CASSFIDSEAFF.

The chain's CDR3 is CASSPNSQGAGNTIYF. DNA of the CDR3: TGTGCCAGCAGCCCCAACTCCCAGGGGGCGGGAAACACCATATATTTT. The rearrangement uses TRBV4-2 and TRBJ1-3, with 8 bases lining up with TRBD1. Germline V gene sequence: CDR1 LGHNA, CDR2 YNFKEQ. The CDR3 is 16 residues long. Trimming cost V 4 bases and J 4 bases; bases outside gene matches: 9.

This rearrangement joins TRBV7-2 to TRBJ1-3, with D unresolved. The CDR3 is 17 residues long. The V end was cut by 0 bases, the J end by 0 bases, with 12 bases between. CDR1 is SGHTA and CDR2 is FQGNSA in the germline V gene. CDR3 nucleotides: TGTGCCAGCAGCTTAGCATTTGCAGGATTCTCTGGAAACACCATATATTTT. It specifies CASSLAFAGFSGNTIYF.